These 15 T cell receptor beta chains originate from one sample sequenced in a study of cytomegalovirus exposure and HLA in healthy donors. It was with 60 Vbeta and 13 Jbeta primers that the PCR ran. Clones were sequenced by immunoSEQ multiplex PCR, and TCRdb holds only the in-frame ones, with some missing. Altogether around 170,000 clones are present, more than 60% being singletons, with the ten largest covering around 3%. Sequencing input: PBMCs. The receptors derive from a woman aged 45 to 65 in good health and CMV-seropositive.

The gene calls are TRBV5-4 and TRBJ2-5; 9 positions agree with TRBD1. The V and J ends lost 4 bases and 4 bases, in that order; junction bases with no gene match: 5. The CDR3 is 14 residues long. The germline V gene encodes CDR1 SGHNT and CDR2 YYREEE (reference sequence). CDR3 residues: CASSLGQGGETQYF. The CDR3 DNA reads as TGTGCCAGCAGCCTGGGACAGGGAGGAGAGACCCAGTACTTC.

The gene calls are TRBV28 and TRBJ2-7, with 7 positions matching TRBD1. This CDR3 is built from 13 residues. V shed 7 bases and J 2 bases; nucleotides not matched to a gene: 5. Germline values: CDR1 MDHEN, CDR2 SYDVKM. The CDR3 region has the DNA TGTGCCAGCACCAACGACAGGGCCTACGAGCAGTACTTC. Translation gives CASTNDRAYEQYF.

V usage is TRBV9 and J usage is TRBJ1-1; 7 positions match TRBD1. Losses at the gene ends were 0 bases for V and 1 base for J; bases not matched to a gene: 9. The CDR3 sequence is 17 residues long. The germline gives CDR1 SGDLS, CDR2 YYNGEE. The CDR3 reads CASSVGRGGAPNTEAFF. The CDR3 DNA reads as TGTGCCAGCAGCGTAGGAAGAGGGGGCGCCCCGAACACTGAAGCTTTCTTT.

This clone was detected a few times. The same CDR3 also results from other DNA sequences found in this sample. The chain is built from TRBV7-2 and TRBJ2-7; 7 positions match TRBD2. Looked up from germline, CDR1 is SGHTA and CDR2 is FQGNSA. V lost 1 base to trimming and J lost 1 base; unmatched junction nucleotides: 4. The CDR3 spans 15 residues. CDR3 DNA sequence: TGTGCCAGCAGCTTAGGGGGCGGGGGTTCCTACGAGCAGTACTTC. Its translation is CASSLGGGGSYEQYF.

The chain employs TRBV4-1 and TRBJ1-2, with a tentative D call TRBD1 (6 bases). The CDR3 is made up of 16 amino acids. CDR1 MGHRA and CDR2 YSYEKL come from the germline V gene. The germline V and J ends were trimmed by 0 bases and 4 bases, with 15 bases remaining between them. The CDR3 sequence: CASSQDRFGRGYGYTF. The DNA of the CDR3 is TGCGCCAGCAGCCAAGATCGGTTCGGCAGGGGCTATGGCTACACCTTC.

The gene calls are TRBV5-6 and TRBJ2-7, with 8 bases that match TRBD1. V gave up 0 bases and J gave up 4 bases; unmatched junction bases: 6. CDR1 is SGHDT and CDR2 is YYEEEE in the germline V gene. This CDR3 spans 15 amino acids. CDR3 region: CASSLVPGGGYEQYF. The CDR3, as DNA: TGTGCCAGCAGCTTGGTTCCAGGGGGCGGGTACGAGCAGTACTTC.

The chain combines TRBV2 with TRBJ1-2; D gene unclear. Trimming took off 5 bases at V and 3 bases at J, with 7 bases between the two ends. Germline CDR1 SNHLY, CDR2 FYNNEI. The CDR3 has 12 residues. The DNA of the CDR3 is TGTGCCAGCAGTTCACTCGACTATGGCTACACCTTC. It is translated as CASSSLDYGYTF.

The chain is built from TRBV27 and TRBJ1-2; the match to TRBD1 covers 9 bases. With V trimmed by 6 bases and J by 4 bases, 12 bases remained unmatched. From germline, CDR1 is MNHEY and CDR2 SMNVEV (reference sequence). CDR3 length equals 16 residues. The CDR3 region is CASSRAGQGFRYGYTF. DNA for the CDR3: TGTGCCAGCAGCCGAGCTGGACAGGGGTTTCGCTATGGCTACACCTTC.

The chain's CDR3 is CAISVDRDANYGYTF. The DNA for the CDR3 is TGTGCCATCAGTGTGGACAGGGATGCTAACTATGGCTACACCTTC. This chain joins TRBV10-3 and TRBJ1-2; 8 bases align to TRBD1. Trimming cost V 4 bases and J 0 bases; bases outside gene matches: 4. This CDR3 is 15 amino acids long. The germline gives CDR1 ENHRY, CDR2 SYGVKD.

V is TRBV30 and J is TRBJ2-5; D perhaps matches TRBD1 (5 bases). The CDR3 consists of 14 residues. V dropped 3 bases and J dropped 5 bases, with 16 bases sitting between them. The germline gives CDR1 GTSNPN, CDR2 SVGIG (reference sequence). The CDR3 DNA is TGTGCCTGGAGCCTACACGACAGACAGGAGACCCAGTACTTC. This encodes CAWSLHDRQETQYF.

V usage is TRBV23-1 and J usage is TRBJ1-1; maybe TRBD1 (5 bases). TRBV23-1 is labeled an ORF, and its function is uncertain. This CDR3 contains 16 residues. The germline V and J ends were trimmed by 8 bases and 4 bases, with 23 bases remaining between them. The CDR3 DNA reads as TGCGCCAGCGCCCCTTACCCCGGAACAGGAGTCACTGAAGCTTTCTTT. Protein sequence: CASAPYPGTGVTEAFF.

The chain combines TRBV25-1 with TRBJ1-1; D ambiguous. Trimming removed 6 bases from V and 6 bases from J, with 14 bases in between. The CDR3 length is 13 residues. CDR1 MGHDK and CDR2 SYGVNS come from the germline V gene. The CDR3 sequence is CASSGKGVAEAFF. The DNA of the CDR3 is TGTGCCAGCAGCGGGAAGGGAGTCGCTGAAGCTTTCTTT.

For the CDR3, the DNA is TGTGCCAGCAGTCCCTTATCAGGTTCCGGGGGCAATCAGCCCCAGCATTTT. It specifies CASSPLSGSGGNQPQHF. The chain employs TRBV28 and TRBJ1-5; no reliable D call. The CDR3 is 17 amino acids. V lost 5 bases to trimming and J lost 2 bases, with 19 bases between them. Germline V gives CDR1 MDHEN, CDR2 SYDVKM.

This clone appeared a few times. The chain has TRBV5-1 and TRBJ2-1; a possible D gene is TRBD1 (5 bases). The germline V and J ends were trimmed by 7 bases and 0 bases, with 20 bases remaining between them. CDR1 is SGHRS and CDR2 is YFSETQ in the germline V gene. CDR3 length: 17 amino acids. The CDR3 region has the DNA TGCGCCAGCGGCAGGAACAAAGGGGTCAGCTCCTACAATGAGCAGTTCTTC. It yields the protein CASGRNKGVSSYNEQFF.

This chain connects TRBV18 to TRBJ1-1; D unclear. In germline, CDR1 is KGHSH, CDR2 LQKENI. Trimming pared 6 bases from V and 3 bases from J, leaving 14 bases between. The CDR3 sequence is 14 residues long. This CDR3 reads CASSRADVDTEAFF. The CDR3 DNA follows: TGTGCCAGCTCGCGGGCGGACGTCGACACTGAAGCTTTCTTT.